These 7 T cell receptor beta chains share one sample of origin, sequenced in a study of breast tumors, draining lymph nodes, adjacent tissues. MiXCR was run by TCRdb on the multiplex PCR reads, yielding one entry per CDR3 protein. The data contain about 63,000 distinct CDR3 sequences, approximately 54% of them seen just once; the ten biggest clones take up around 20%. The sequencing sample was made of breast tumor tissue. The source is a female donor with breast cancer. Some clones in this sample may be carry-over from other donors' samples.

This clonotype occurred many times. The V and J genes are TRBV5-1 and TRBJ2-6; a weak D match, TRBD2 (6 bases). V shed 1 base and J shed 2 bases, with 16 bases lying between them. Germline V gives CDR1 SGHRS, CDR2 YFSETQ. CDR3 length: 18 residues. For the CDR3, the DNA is TGCGCCAGCAGCTTGTCCGGGGGATTGGTTCCTGGGGCCAACGTCCTGACTTTC. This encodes CASSLSGGLVPGANVLTF.

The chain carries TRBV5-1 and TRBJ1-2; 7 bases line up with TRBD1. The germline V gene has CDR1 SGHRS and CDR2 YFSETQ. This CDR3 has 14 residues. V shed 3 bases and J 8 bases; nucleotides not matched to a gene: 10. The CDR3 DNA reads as TGCGCCAGCAGCTCCGGGATAGGGGGCGACGGCTACACCTTC. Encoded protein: CASSSGIGGDGYTF.

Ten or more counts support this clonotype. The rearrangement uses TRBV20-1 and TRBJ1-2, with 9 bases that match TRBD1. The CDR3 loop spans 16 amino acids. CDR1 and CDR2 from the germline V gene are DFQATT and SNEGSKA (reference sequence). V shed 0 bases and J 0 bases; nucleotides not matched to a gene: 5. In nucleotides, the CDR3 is TGCAGTGCTAGAGATTCCGGGACAGGGTCTAACTATGGCTACACCTTC. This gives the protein CSARDSGTGSNYGYTF.

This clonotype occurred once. The CDR3 loop reads CASTEGDRGADTQYF. The CDR3 DNA reads TGTGCCAGCACCGAGGGGGACAGGGGTGCAGATACGCAGTATTTT. The chain couples TRBV2 to TRBJ2-3, with TRBD1 matching over 10 bases. The germline V gene has CDR1 SNHLY and CDR2 FYNNEI. The CDR3 has 15 residues. Unmatched junction bases numbered 8, after V lost 7 bases and J lost 4 bases.

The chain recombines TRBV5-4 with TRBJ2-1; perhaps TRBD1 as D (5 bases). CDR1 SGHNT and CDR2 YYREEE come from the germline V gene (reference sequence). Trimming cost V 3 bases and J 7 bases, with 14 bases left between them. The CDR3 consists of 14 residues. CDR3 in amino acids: CASSSPQGKNEQFF. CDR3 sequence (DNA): TGTGCCAGCAGCTCCCCCCAGGGTAAAAATGAGCAGTTCTTC.

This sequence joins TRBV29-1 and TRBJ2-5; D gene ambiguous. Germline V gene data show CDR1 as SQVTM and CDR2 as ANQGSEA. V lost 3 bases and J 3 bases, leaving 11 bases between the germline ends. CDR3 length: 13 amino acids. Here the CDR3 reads CSVEHFTEETQYF. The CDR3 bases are TGCAGCGTTGAGCATTTTACAGAAGAGACCCAGTACTTC.

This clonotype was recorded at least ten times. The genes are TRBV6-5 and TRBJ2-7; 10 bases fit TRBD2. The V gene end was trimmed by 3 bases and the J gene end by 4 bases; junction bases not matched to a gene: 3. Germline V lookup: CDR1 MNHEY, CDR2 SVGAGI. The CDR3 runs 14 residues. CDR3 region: CASSYTLAGYEQYF. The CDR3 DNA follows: TGTGCCAGCAGTTATACACTAGCGGGGTACGAGCAGTACTTC.